The next 8 T cell receptor beta chains were all read from a single sample in a study of PD-L1 blockade in urothelial cancer. Profiling relied on immunoSEQ multiplex PCR, and the TCRdb table lists in-frame clones only, not all of them. The sample lists under 95,000 clones, roughly 84% seen once, with 2% to 2.5% in the top ten. The time point here: pretreatment peripheral blood. Sample: PBMCs, taken around atezolizumab (anti-PD-L1) treatment. All receptors come from a man aged 55 to 70 with urothelial cancer.

The chain recombines TRBV7-3 with TRBJ1-3; D unresolved. V lost 4 bases and J lost 1, with 26 bases in between. CDR1 is SGHTA, CDR2 FQGTGA, per germline. This CDR3 has 20 residues. The CDR3 DNA follows: TGTGCCAGCAGCTCCCGGCCCCCTAGCAGCCTCTTTTCTTCTGGAAACACCATATATTTT. This encodes CASSSRPPSSLFSSGNTIYF.

The gene calls are TRBV4-1 and TRBJ1-3, with D possibly TRBD1 on 6 matching bases. This CDR3 is 17 amino acids long. The V end lost 2 bases, the J end lost 1 base, and 15 bases lay between the germline ends. Germline CDR1 is MGHRA and CDR2 is YSYEKL. The CDR3 here is CASSQLGQGLSGNTIYF. The CDR3 DNA reads TGCGCCAGCAGCCAACTAGGGCAGGGGCTTTCTGGAAACACCATATATTTT.

This clone was observed a single time. The gene calls are TRBV9 and TRBJ2-7; D remains unclear. There are 14 residues in the CDR3. Trimming removed 0 bases from V and 2 bases from J, with 9 bases in between. CDR1 SGDLS and CDR2 YYNGEE come from the germline V gene. CDR3: CASSVDGRTYEQYF. CDR3 sequence (DNA): TGTGCCAGCAGCGTAGACGGCAGGACCTACGAGCAGTACTTC. The full variable domain, its missing parts supplied by reference TRBV9 and TRBJ2-7, is DSGVTQTPKHLITATGQRVTLRCSPRSGDLSVYWYQQSLDQGLQFLIQYYNGEERAKGNILERFSAQQFPDLHSELNLSSLELGDSALYFCASSVDGRTYEQYFGPGTRLTVT.

Points on this clone: The junction departs from the called germline gene at one end, perhaps through a read error. V gene TRBV5-4 combines with J gene TRBJ2-1, with TRBD2 matching over 8 bases. The CDR3 length is 13 residues. The germline CDR1 and CDR2 sequences are SGHNT and YYREEE (reference sequence). The CDR3 loop reads CASSPSGSDEQFF. The DNA of the CDR3 is TGCGCCAGCAGCCCCAGCGGGAGCGATGAGCAGTTCTTC.

The chain carries TRBV6-5 and TRBJ2-3; D may be TRBD1 (5 bases). The CDR3 runs to 14 residues. Trimming took 3 bases from V and 2 from J, leaving 9 bases between them. Germline V gene lookup returns CDR1 MNHEY and CDR2 SVGAGI. The CDR3 nucleotides are TGTGCCAGCAGTTATTCAGGGAACACAGATACGCAGTATTTT. It translates to CASSYSGNTDTQYF.

The chain combines TRBV11-3 with TRBJ2-1; tentatively, D is TRBD2 (6 bases). The CDR3 length is 15 residues. V lost 4 bases, J lost 0 bases, and 10 bases lay in between. CDR1 is SGHNT, CDR2 YENEEA, per germline. The CDR3 reads CASSSREYSYNEQFF. The CDR3, as DNA: TGTGCCAGCAGCTCACGGGAGTACTCCTACAATGAGCAGTTCTTC.

CDR3 amino acids: CASSSYGGYQPQHF. CDR3 DNA sequence: TGTGCCAGCAGCTCCTACGGGGGGTACCAGCCCCAGCATTTT. The chain carries TRBV7-2 and TRBJ1-5, with TRBD1 as a possible D gene (5 bases). Germline CDR1 and CDR2: SGHTA and FQGNSA. V dropped 4 bases and J dropped 7 bases, with 14 bases sitting between them. The CDR3 covers 14 residues.

The chain combines TRBV5-1 with TRBJ2-1; no firm D call. V lost 0 bases and J 6 bases, leaving 7 bases between the germline ends. Germline V gene lookup returns CDR1 SGHRS and CDR2 YFSETQ. The CDR3 consists of 13 residues. The CDR3 region has the DNA TGCGCCAGCAGCTTGGAACGGAGCAATGAGCAGTTCTTC. It yields the protein CASSLERSNEQFF.